This T cell receptor (beta chain) appears in the sequencing data of a study of blood T cell repertoires in COVID-19. Using immunoSEQ multiplex PCR, the repertoire was profiled, and TCRdb retains in-frame clones only, with some absent. The sample consists of approximately 250,000 clones, more than 70% of them appearing once. The source of this sequence is a woman aged 40 to 50 with acute COVID-19. Sequencing was done on a sample of PBMCs or T cells enriched from blood (not recorded which).

The chain's CDR3 is CASSPWGGGTNTEAFF. The CDR3 coding sequence is TGTGCCAGCAGCCCCTGGGGAGGGGGGACTAACACTGAAGCTTTCTTT. This chain uses TRBV3-1 (or the pseudogene TRBV3-2) with TRBJ1-1, with a weak D call TRBD1 (6 bases). Germline V CDR1 and CDR2: LGHDT, YNNKEL (reference sequence). Trimming left V 4 bases short and J 2 bases short, with 17 bases between. The CDR3 has 16 amino acids.